This TCR beta chain was observed in a study of T cell changes during pregnancy in multiple sclerosis. V shed 4 bases and J shed 6 bases, with 10 bases lying between them. The CDR3 has 12 residues. Germline CDR1 is SGHRS and CDR2 is YFSETQ. Only in-frame clones appear in the TCRdb table, and some are missing; sequencing was by immunoSEQ multiplex PCR. The sample shows approximately 45,000 clones, around 84% of them seen only once. The rearrangement joins TRBV5-1 to TRBJ1-2; D possibly corresponds to TRBD1 (6 bases). This sequence was found in a female donor with multiple sclerosis, enrolled in a pregnancy study. Material: CD4+ T cells from peripheral blood mononuclear cells, obtained before pregnancy. CDR3 sequence: CASSAPGDGYTF. The CDR3 DNA reads TGCGCCAGCAGCGCCCCAGGGGATGGCTACACCTTC.